The entry below describes one T cell receptor (beta chain). The target antigen is unknown. This sample includes further DNA sequences coding for the same CDR3. PCR used 60 Vbeta primers and 13 Jbeta primers. Libraries were prepared by immunoSEQ multiplex PCR; TCRdb keeps only in-frame clonotypes and omits some of them. Of hundreds of thousands of clones listed, around 89% are singletons. These data originate in a study of cytomegalovirus exposure and HLA in healthy donors. General study points: Most of the TCR beta V segments (in an earlier analysis) were productive either about 87% or about 30% of the time. The authors judged a highly shared variant cluster likely a sequencing artifact. Presence/absence analysis assumed near-uniform sequencing depth across donors.

Germline loops: CDR1 SGHRS, CDR2 YFSETQ. The V gene lost 4 bases and the J gene lost 1 base, with 14 bases spanning the gap. The CDR3 is 15 residues long. As for the donors, each was a healthy bone marrow donor. The sample was PBMCs. The sequence was collected from a woman aged 18 to 35 in good health and CMV-seronegative. V and J are TRBV5-1 and TRBJ2-5, with D possibly matching TRBD1 (7 bases). CDR3 residues: CASSTTGRTQETQYF. The CDR3 DNA follows: TGCGCCAGCAGCACGACAGGGAGGACCCAAGAGACCCAGTACTTC.